What follows is one T cell receptor (beta chain) and its context. The antigen remains unidentified. Profiled with immunoSEQ multiplex PCR; TCRdb holds only in-frame clones, not every one. The data contain tens of thousands of clones, 65% to 85% of them singletons. CDR3 length: 19 residues. V lost 6 bases to trimming and J lost 6 bases, with 30 bases between them. Germline values: CDR1 KGHSH, CDR2 LQKENI. This record comes from a study of vaccination effects on CD4 cells after COVID-19. General study points: Few convalescent patients were included, and no early post-infection timepoints were sampled. Healthy vaccinees had only 1 of 255 vaccine-induced clones cross-react with common cold coronaviruses.

Within the ViraFEST assay, antigen-specific CD4+ T cells underwent expansion with viral peptide pools prior to sequencing. Isolation of CD4+ T cells took place after 10 days of culture. The healthy vaccine recipients, who had no prior SARS-CoV-2 infection, showed negative nucleocapsid antibodies. PBMC were cultured at around 2 million per well with 9 to 10 IU/ml IL-2 and about 9.2 ug/ml peptides. The input for sequencing was CD4+ T cells from PBMCs cultured with HCoV-NL63 spike peptides, taken before COVID-19 vaccination. The chain recombines TRBV18 with TRBJ1-3; no clear D. This sequence originates from a human donor who received a COVID-19 vaccine. The CDR3 is CASSPLLRGSSEGLNTIYF. Here the CDR3 DNA reads TGTGCCAGCTCTCCCCTCCTCCGGGGTTCGTCCGAAGGCCTAAACACCATATATTTT.